The clone carrying this T cell receptor beta chain was seen many times. The junction departs from the called germline gene at one end, perhaps through a read error. The CDR3 totals 14 residues. The germline V gene has CDR1 SGHRS and CDR2 YFSETQ. As TCR cDNA was made by 5'RACE template switching, a universal primer site and UMIs were added. Using its own MiXCR run on the 5' RACE reads, TCRdb lists one record per CDR3 protein. The sample includes some 400,000 distinct CDR3 sequences, approximately 6% of them seen just once. The sample is drawn from a study of T cells after yellow fever vaccination. The specimen comprised PBMCs, sampled 5 days after the yellow fever booster vaccination. The receptor comes from a young man who received the YFV17D yellow fever vaccine. V and J are TRBV5-1 and TRBJ2-7, with 9 bases lining up with TRBD1. CDR3 sequence (DNA): TGTGCCAGCAGCTTAGGGGACAGGGCATACGAGCAGTACTTC. This translates into CASSLGDRAYEQYF. The full variable domain, with the rest looked up from reference TRBV5-1 and TRBJ2-7, is KAGVTQTPRYLIKTRGQQVTLSCSPISGHRSVSWYQQTPGQGLQFLFEYFSETQRNKGNFPGRFSGRQFSNSRSEMNVSTLELGDSALYLCASSLGDRAYEQYFGPGTRLTVT.